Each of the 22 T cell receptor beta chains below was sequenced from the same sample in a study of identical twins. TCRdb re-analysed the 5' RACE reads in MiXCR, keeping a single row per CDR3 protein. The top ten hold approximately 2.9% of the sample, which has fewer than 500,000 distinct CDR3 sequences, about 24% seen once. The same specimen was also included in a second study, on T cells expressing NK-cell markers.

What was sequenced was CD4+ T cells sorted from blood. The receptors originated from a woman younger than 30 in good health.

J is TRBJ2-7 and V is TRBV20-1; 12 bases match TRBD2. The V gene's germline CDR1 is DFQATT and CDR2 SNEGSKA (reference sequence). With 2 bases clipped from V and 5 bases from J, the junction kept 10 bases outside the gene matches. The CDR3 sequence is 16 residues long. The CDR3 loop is CSARLAGGRGPNEQYF. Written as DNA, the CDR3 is TGCAGTGCTAGACTAGCGGGGGGGCGCGGGCCTAACGAGCAGTACTTC.

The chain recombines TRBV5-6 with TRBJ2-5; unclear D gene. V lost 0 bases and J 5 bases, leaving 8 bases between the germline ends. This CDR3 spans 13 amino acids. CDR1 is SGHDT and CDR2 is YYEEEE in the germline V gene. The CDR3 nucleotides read TGTGCCAGCAGCTTGGCGACATCTGAGACCCAGTACTTC. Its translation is CASSLATSETQYF.

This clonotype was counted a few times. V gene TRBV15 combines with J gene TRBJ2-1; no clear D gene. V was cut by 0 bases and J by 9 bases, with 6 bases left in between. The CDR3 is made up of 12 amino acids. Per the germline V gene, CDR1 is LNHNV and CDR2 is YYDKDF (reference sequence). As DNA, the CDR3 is TGTGCCACCAGCAGAGATTGGGGTGAGCAGTTCTTC. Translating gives CATSRDWGEQFF.

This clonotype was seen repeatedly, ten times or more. The CDR3 DNA follows: TGCGCCAGCAGCTTGGCCGCAGGGGAAGAGACCCAGTACTTC. Translation gives CASSLAAGEETQYF. V gene TRBV5-1 combines with J gene TRBJ2-5; D perhaps matches TRBD1 (6 bases). The CDR3 has 14 residues. V lost 0 bases and J 3 bases, leaving 9 bases between the germline ends. Germline V gene lookup returns CDR1 SGHRS and CDR2 YFSETQ.

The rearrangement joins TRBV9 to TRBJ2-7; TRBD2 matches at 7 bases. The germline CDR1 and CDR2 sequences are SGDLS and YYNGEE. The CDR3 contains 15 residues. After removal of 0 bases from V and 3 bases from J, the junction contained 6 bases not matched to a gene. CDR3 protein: CASSVGGGRDYEQYF. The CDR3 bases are TGTGCCAGCAGCGTAGGTGGCGGGAGAGACTACGAGCAGTACTTC.

CDR3 sequence reads: CASINGGFAGELFF. The CDR3 DNA reads as TGTGCCAGCATCAACGGGGGGTTCGCCGGGGAGCTGTTTTTT. The chain joins TRBV28 to TRBJ2-2; 7 nucleotides line up with TRBD2. The CDR3 has 14 residues. V trimming: 7 bases; J trimming: 6 bases; junction bases outside the gene matches: 8. Germline values: CDR1 MDHEN, CDR2 SYDVKM.

The CDR3 region has the DNA TGTGCCAGCCGGGGGGGCGCCAACTACAATGAGCAGTTCTTC. Protein: CASRGGANYNEQFF. V is TRBV11-3 and J is TRBJ2-1; 8 bases match TRBD2. The V and J ends lost 8 bases and 3 bases, in that order; junction bases with no gene match: 6. Looked up from germline, CDR1 is SGHNT and CDR2 is YENEEA. The length of the CDR3 is 14 residues.

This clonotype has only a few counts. CDR3 nucleotides: TGTGCCAGCAGTCGAGACCTGAGCTCTGGAAACACCATATATTTT. It translates to CASSRDLSSGNTIYF. The rearrangement uses TRBV6-1 and TRBJ1-3; D is uncertain. The CDR3 loop spans 15 amino acids. Germline V gene sequence: CDR1 MNHNS, CDR2 SASEGT. Trimming cost V 5 bases and J 0 bases, with 11 bases left between them.

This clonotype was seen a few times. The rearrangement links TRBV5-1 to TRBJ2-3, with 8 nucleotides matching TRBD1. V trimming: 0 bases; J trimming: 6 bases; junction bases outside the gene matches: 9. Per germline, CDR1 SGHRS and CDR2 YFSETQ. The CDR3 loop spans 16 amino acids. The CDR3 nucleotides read TGCGCCAGCAGCTTGGCCGGTCAGGGGGCGAGGGATACGCAGTATTTT. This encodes CASSLAGQGARDTQYF.

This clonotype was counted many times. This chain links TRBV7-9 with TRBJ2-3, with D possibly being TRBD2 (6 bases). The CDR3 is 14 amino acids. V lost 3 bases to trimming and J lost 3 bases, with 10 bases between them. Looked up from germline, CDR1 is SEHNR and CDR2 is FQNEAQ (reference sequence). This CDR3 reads CASSFGRETDTQYF. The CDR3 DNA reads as TGTGCCAGCAGCTTCGGTCGGGAGACAGATACGCAGTATTTT.

The CDR3 protein is CASSQEFQTGELFF. For the CDR3, the DNA is TGTGCCAGCAGCCAAGAATTTCAGACCGGGGAGCTGTTTTTT. This chain connects TRBV3-1 to TRBJ2-2; no definite D call. Trimming cost V 0 bases and J 5 bases, with 7 bases left between them. Germline V gives CDR1 LGHDT, CDR2 YNNKEL (reference sequence). The CDR3 covers 14 residues.

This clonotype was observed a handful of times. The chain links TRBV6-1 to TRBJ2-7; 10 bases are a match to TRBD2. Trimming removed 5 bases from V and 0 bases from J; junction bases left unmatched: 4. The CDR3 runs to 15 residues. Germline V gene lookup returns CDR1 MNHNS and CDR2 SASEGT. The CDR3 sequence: CASSSGGAGSYEQYF. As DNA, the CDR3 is TGTGCCAGCAGTAGCGGGGGGGCTGGCTCCTACGAGCAGTACTTC.

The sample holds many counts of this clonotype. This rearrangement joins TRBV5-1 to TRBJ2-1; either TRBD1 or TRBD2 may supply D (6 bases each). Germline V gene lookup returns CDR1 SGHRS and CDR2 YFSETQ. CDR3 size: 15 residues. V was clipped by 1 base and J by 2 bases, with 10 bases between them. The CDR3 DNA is TGCGCCAGCAGCTTGAGGGGGGAAACCTACAATGAGCAGTTCTTC. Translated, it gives CASSLRGETYNEQFF.

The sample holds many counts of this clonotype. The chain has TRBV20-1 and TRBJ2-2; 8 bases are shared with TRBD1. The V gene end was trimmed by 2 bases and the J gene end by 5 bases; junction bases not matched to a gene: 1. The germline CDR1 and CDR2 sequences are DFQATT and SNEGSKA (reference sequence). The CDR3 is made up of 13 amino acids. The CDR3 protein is CSARWTGTGELFF. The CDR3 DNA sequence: TGCAGTGCTAGATGGACAGGGACCGGGGAGCTGTTTTTT.

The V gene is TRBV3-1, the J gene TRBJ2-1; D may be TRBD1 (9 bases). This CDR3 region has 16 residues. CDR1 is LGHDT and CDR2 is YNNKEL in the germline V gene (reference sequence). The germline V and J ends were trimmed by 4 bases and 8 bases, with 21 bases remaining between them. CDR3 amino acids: CASSLSGTGTSHEQFF. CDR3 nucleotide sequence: TGTGCCAGCAGCCTCTCCGGGACAGGGACTAGTCATGAGCAGTTCTTC.

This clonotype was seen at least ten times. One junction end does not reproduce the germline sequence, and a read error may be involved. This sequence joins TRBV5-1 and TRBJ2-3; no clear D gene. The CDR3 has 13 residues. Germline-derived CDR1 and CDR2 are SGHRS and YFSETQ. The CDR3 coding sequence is TGTGCCAGCAGCCTCAGGAGCACAGATACGCAGTATTTT. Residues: CASSLRSTDTQYF.

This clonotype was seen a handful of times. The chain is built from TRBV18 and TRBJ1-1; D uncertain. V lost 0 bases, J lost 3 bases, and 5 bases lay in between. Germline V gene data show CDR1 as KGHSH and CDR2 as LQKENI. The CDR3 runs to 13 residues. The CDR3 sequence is CASSPPGHTEAFF. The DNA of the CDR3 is TGTGCCAGCTCACCACCTGGTCACACTGAAGCTTTCTTT. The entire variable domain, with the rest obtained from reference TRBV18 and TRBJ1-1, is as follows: NAGVMQNPRHLVRRRGQEARLRCSPMKGHSHVYWYRQLPEEGLKFMVYLQKENIIDESGMPKERFSAEFPKEGPSILRIQQVVRGDSAAYFCASSPPGHTEAFFGQGTRLTVV.

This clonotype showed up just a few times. Here the CDR3 reads CASSLVGRGTEAFF. The CDR3 bases are TGCGCCAGCAGCTTGGTGGGGCGGGGCACTGAAGCTTTCTTT. This chain joins TRBV5-1 and TRBJ1-1; weak D call: TRBD1 (5 bases). Germline lookup yields CDR1 SGHRS and CDR2 YFSETQ. V was pared by 0 bases and J by 4 bases, with 10 bases between. CDR3 length: 14 amino acids.

The CDR3, as DNA: TGCAGCGTTGAAGGAAACAGGGCAACAGATACGCAGTATTTT. Protein sequence: CSVEGNRATDTQYF. This sequence joins TRBV29-1 and TRBJ2-3; weak D call: TRBD1 (6 bases). CDR1 is SQVTM and CDR2 is ANQGSEA in the germline V gene. This CDR3 has 14 residues. V gave up 1 base and J gave up 3 bases, with 11 bases separating them.

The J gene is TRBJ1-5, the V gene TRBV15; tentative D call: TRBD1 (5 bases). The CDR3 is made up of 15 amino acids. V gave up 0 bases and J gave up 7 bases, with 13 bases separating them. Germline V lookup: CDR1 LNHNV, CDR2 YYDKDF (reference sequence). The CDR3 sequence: CATSRDSGPGQPQHF. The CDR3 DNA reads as TGTGCCACCAGCAGAGATTCGGGGCCAGGACAGCCCCAGCATTTT. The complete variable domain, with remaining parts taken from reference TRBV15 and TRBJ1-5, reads DAMVIQNPRYQVTQFGKPVTLSCSQTLNHNVMYWYQQKSSQAPKLLFHYYDKDFNNEADTPDNFQSRRPNTSFCFLDIRSPGLGDTAMYLCATSRDSGPGQPQHFGDGTRLSIL.

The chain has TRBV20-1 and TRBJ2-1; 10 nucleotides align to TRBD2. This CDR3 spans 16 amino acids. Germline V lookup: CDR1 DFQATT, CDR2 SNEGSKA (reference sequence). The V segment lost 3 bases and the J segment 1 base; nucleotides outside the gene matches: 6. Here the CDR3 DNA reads TGCAGTGCTAGTGCTAGCGGGAGAGGGTCCTACAATGAGCAGTTCTTC. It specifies CSASASGRGSYNEQFF.

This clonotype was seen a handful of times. CDR3 amino acids: CATSQTSSHEQFF. CDR3 bases: TGTGCCACTTCCCAGACTAGCTCCCATGAGCAGTTCTTC. The chain combines TRBV10-3 with TRBJ2-1, with 7 bases that match TRBD2. Unmatched junction bases numbered 11, after V lost 10 bases and J lost 8 bases. The CDR3 totals 13 residues. Looked up from germline, CDR1 is ENHRY and CDR2 is SYGVKD.